This TCR beta chain emerged from a study of blood T cell repertoires in COVID-19. Study overall: T cells, B-cell-depleted T cells, or PBMCs supplied cDNA or gDNA.

TCRdb keeps only in-frame clones here, not all; method: immunoSEQ multiplex PCR. The table shows more than 250,000 clones, with approximately 86% occurring only once. Germline assignment: CDR1 MDHEN and CDR2 SYDVKM. The CDR3 spans 14 residues. V shed 2 bases and J shed 5 bases, with 10 bases lying between them. The specimen was peripheral blood. The receptor comes from a man between 18 and 29 years old with active or convalescent COVID-19. J is TRBJ1-5 and V is TRBV28, with unresolved D. The CDR3 nucleotides are TGTGCCAGCAGTTTAGGGCAGCCCCATCAGCCCCAGCATTTT. This sequence encodes CASSLGQPHQPQHF.